The rows below give T cell receptor beta chains drawn from one sample of a study of cytomegalovirus exposure and HLA in healthy donors. Profiling relied on immunoSEQ multiplex PCR, and the TCRdb table lists in-frame clones only, not all of them. The sample consists of 100,000 to 150,000 clones, roughly 80% of them appearing once. The sample consisted of PBMCs. The receptor set was obtained from a man aged 25 to 40 in good health and CMV-seropositive. CDR3s include the opening cysteine and the closing phenylalanine or tryptophan. D genes are given only for firm matches. Clone size, where shown, is once, few, many, or a class for clones that have expanded.

V	D	size	J	DNA	CDR3
TRBV28	TRBD2	-	TRBJ2-1	TGTGCCAGCAGTTTGGACCACGCGGGACTAGCGGGCTACAATGAGCAGTTCTTC	CASSLDHAGLAGYNEQFF
TRBV11-2	TRBD1	-	TRBJ2-3	TGTGCCAGCAGCATTAGGACAGGGGGTCCAGATACGCAGTATTTT	CASSIRTGGPDTQYF
TRBV18	TRBD2	-	TRBJ2-5	TGTGCCAGCTCACCATGGCTAGCGGGCCTCCAAGAGACCCAGTACTTC	CASSPWLAGLQETQYF
TRBV6-6	TRBD1	-	TRBJ1-2	TGTGCCAGCAGCCCGGACAGGGACTATGGCTACACCTTC	CASSPDRDYGYTF
TRBV10-2	-	once	TRBJ2-7	TGCGCCAGCAGTGGCCGGCAGGACTCCTACGAGCAGTACTTC	CASSGRQDSYEQYF
TRBV30	-	-	TRBJ1-5	TGTGCCTGGAGAGCACAGGGTAATCAGCCCCAGCATTTT	CAWRAQGNQPQHF
TRBV4-1	-	-	TRBJ1-2	TGCGCCAGCAGCCAAGGACCCGACTCAGTGATCTATGGCTACACCTTC	CASSQGPDSVIYGYTF
TRBV7-6	-	-	TRBJ2-3	TGTGCCAGCAGCTTAGAAGACAAGGACACAGATACGCAGTATTTT	CASSLEDKDTDTQYF
TRBV11-3	TRBD2	-	TRBJ2-3	TGTGCCAGCAGCCTTCGGACTAGCGGGAGTCCAGATACGCAGTATTTT	CASSLRTSGSPDTQYF
TRBV29-1	-	-	TRBJ2-1	TGCAGCGTTGAAGTAGGAGGGAATGAGCAGTTCTTC	CSVEVGGNEQFF
TRBV28	-	once	TRBJ2-1	TGTGCCAGCAGCCCGGGATCTCCGTGGGATGAGCAGTTCTTC	CASSPGSPWDEQFF
TRBV10-3	-	-	TRBJ1-1	TGTGCCATCAGTATACAGGGTAGCACTGAAGCTTTCTTT	CAISIQGSTEAFF
TRBV18	TRBD2	-	TRBJ2-7	TGTGCCAGCCCCCGGGCTAGCGGAACCTACGAGCAGTACTTC	CASPRASGTYEQYF
TRBV29-1	-	few	TRBJ2-7	TGCAGCGTTGTTAGAGGTAATTACAGGGTCCACGAGCAGTACTTC	CSVVRGNYRVHEQYF
TRBV28	TRBD2	-	TRBJ2-7	TGTGCCAGCAGTTTATGGAATGGGGGTAGCGGGAACGAGCAGTACTTC	CASSLWNGGSGNEQYF
TRBV15	TRBD1	-	TRBJ1-2	TGTGCCACCAGTCGAGGAGGGGCAGGGGGTTTTAACTATGGCTACACCTTC	CATSRGGAGGFNYGYTF
TRBV27	-	-	TRBJ1-2	TGTGCCAGCGGGGGGGCGCGCTATGGCTACACCTTC	CASGGARYGYTF